Shown below are 15 T cell receptor beta chains from a single sample sequenced in a study of blood T cell repertoires in COVID-19. Generated by immunoSEQ multiplex PCR, the TCRdb table keeps only in-frame clones and is missing some. Among approximately 400,000 clones, roughly 88% were seen once, and the ten largest hold over 9.5%. The sequenced sample was peripheral blood. The receptors come from a woman in her fifties or sixties with COVID-19, enrolled during active disease.

This chain uses TRBV28 with TRBJ2-7, with a tentative D call TRBD2 (6 bases). V lost 3 bases and J 2 bases, leaving 11 bases between the germline ends. The germline V gene has CDR1 MDHEN and CDR2 SYDVKM. This CDR3 region has 14 residues. DNA for the CDR3: TGTGCCAGCAGTTTGGCAGGCGGGACCTACGAGCAGTACTTC. This codes for CASSLAGGTYEQYF.

The count of this clone is one. The rearrangement uses TRBV19 and TRBJ1-1, with TRBD1 as a possible D gene (5 bases). Trimming took off 3 bases at V and 4 bases at J, with 9 bases between the two ends. The CDR3 spans 13 residues. The V gene's germline CDR1 is LNHDA and CDR2 SQIVND (reference sequence). The CDR3 loop reads CASSMATATEAFF. In nucleotides, the CDR3 is TGTGCCAGTAGTATGGCGACAGCCACTGAAGCTTTCTTT.

Only one count was recorded for this clone. J is TRBJ1-1 and V is TRBV15; D remains ambiguous. Trimming cost V 0 bases and J 4 bases, with 9 bases left between them. The CDR3 spans 14 residues. Germline-derived CDR1 and CDR2 are LNHNV and YYDKDF (reference sequence). In nucleotides, the CDR3 is TGTGCCACCAGCAGAGAGGGTGAGGGCACTGAAGCTTTCTTT. Residues: CATSREGEGTEAFF.

The chain couples TRBV15 to TRBJ1-1; unclear D gene. There are 17 residues in the CDR3. V dropped 0 bases and J dropped 1 base, with 15 bases sitting between them. In germline, CDR1 is LNHNV, CDR2 YYDKDF (reference sequence). For the CDR3, the DNA is TGTGCCACCAGCAGAGATCAGACGGGTTACCCGAACACTGAAGCTTTCTTT. It is translated as CATSRDQTGYPNTEAFF.

The chain combines TRBV5-1 with TRBJ1-1; D perhaps matches TRBD1 (6 bases). The V and J ends lost 7 bases and 4 bases respectively, with 20 bases between them. Looked up from germline, CDR1 is SGHRS and CDR2 is YFSETQ. The CDR3 extends over 15 amino acids. CDR3 sequence: CASSGEGVYGTEAFF. CDR3 nucleotides: TGCGCCAGCTCGGGGGAGGGGGTCTATGGCACTGAAGCTTTCTTT.

The genes are TRBV30 and TRBJ2-7, with D unclear. Trimming pared 1 base from V and 3 bases from J, leaving 13 bases between. CDR1 and CDR2 (germline): GTSNPN, SVGIG (reference sequence). There are 14 residues in the CDR3. DNA for the CDR3: TGTGCCTGGAGTGCAGTTTTTGGAGTCTACGAGCAGTACTTC. It translates to CAWSAVFGVYEQYF.

The gene calls are TRBV9 and TRBJ2-1; D perhaps matches TRBD2 (6 bases). The CDR3 is 14 residues long. Germline assignment: CDR1 SGDLS and CDR2 YYNGEE. V lost 4 bases and J lost 6, with 14 bases in between. CDR3 nucleotides: TGTGCCAGCAGCCCCAGGAGCGGGCCCAATGAGCAGTTCTTC. It specifies CASSPRSGPNEQFF.

The chain carries TRBV14 and TRBJ1-2, with D maybe TRBD1 (6 bases). This CDR3 comprises 15 residues. CDR1 is SGHDN and CDR2 is FVKESK in the germline V gene. Trimming shortened V by 1 base and J by 4 bases, and 13 bases separated the two germline ends. The CDR3 is CASSQASKGGYGYTF. The CDR3 DNA follows: TGTGCCAGCAGCCAAGCGAGTAAAGGGGGCTATGGCTACACCTTC.

The rearrangement links TRBV11-2 to TRBJ2-7, with 11 bases lining up with TRBD1. From germline, CDR1 is SGHAT and CDR2 FQNNGV. J was trimmed by 4 bases and V by 5 bases; bases with no gene match: 10. The CDR3 spans 16 residues. In nucleotides, the CDR3 is TGTGCCAGCAGCACAAGGACAGGGGGCGCGTTGTACGAGCAGTACTTC. This codes for CASSTRTGGALYEQYF.

The J gene is TRBJ2-3, the V gene TRBV12-3 or TRBV12-4; the D gene is possibly TRBD2 (6 bases). The CDR3 has 13 amino acids. V lost 3 bases and J lost 4, with 8 bases in between. DNA of the CDR3: TGTGCCAGCAGTTTTTGGGGGGCAGATACGCAGTATTTT. This encodes CASSFWGADTQYF.

The V call is TRBV19, the J call TRBJ1-1; 7 positions match TRBD1. Germline values: CDR1 LNHDA, CDR2 SQIVND (reference sequence). This CDR3 is built from 15 residues. Unmatched junction bases numbered 10, after V lost 5 bases and J lost 4 bases. CDR3 protein: CASSGLAQGGTEAFF. The CDR3 DNA reads as TGTGCCAGTAGTGGATTGGCGCAGGGGGGCACTGAAGCTTTCTTT.

The rearrangement uses TRBV25-1 and TRBJ1-1, with D tentatively TRBD1 (5 bases). Germline assignment: CDR1 MGHDK and CDR2 SYGVNS. With 2 bases removed from V and 5 bases from J, the gap between germline ends came to 15 bases. The CDR3 totals 15 residues. The CDR3: CASSEISGFGTEAFF. The CDR3 nucleotides read TGTGCCAGCAGTGAAATATCAGGGTTTGGGACTGAAGCTTTCTTT.

This clone has more than one count but fewer than ten. Other DNA sequences within the sample encode an identical CDR3. The chain links TRBV7-9 to TRBJ2-3; 7 bases match TRBD1. This CDR3 comprises 14 residues. V shed 1 base, J shed 6 bases, and the junction held 4 bases outside the gene matches. Germline V gene lookup returns CDR1 SEHNR and CDR2 FQNEAQ (reference sequence). DNA of the CDR3: TGTGCCAGCAGCTTAGGAGGGGGCCCGGATACGCAGTATTTT. Its translation: CASSLGGGPDTQYF.

The table lists this clone with a few counts. The V call is TRBV5-1, the J call TRBJ2-7; unclear D gene. The CDR3 is made up of 17 amino acids. V lost 4 bases to trimming and J lost 0 bases, with 20 bases between them. Germline CDR1 and CDR2: SGHRS and YFSETQ. The DNA of the CDR3 is TGCGCCAGCAGCGACTTATTGGAGTCGTTCGGCTCCTACGAGCAGTACTTC. It specifies CASSDLLESFGSYEQYF.

The chain recombines TRBV6-5 with TRBJ1-2; D not resolved. V was pared by 4 bases and J by 0 bases, with 12 bases between. CDR1 and CDR2 (germline): MNHEY, SVGAGI. The CDR3 runs 15 residues. CDR3 amino acids: CASSSVSTANYGYTF. In nucleotides, the CDR3 is TGTGCCAGCAGTTCCGTGTCAACAGCTAACTATGGCTACACCTTC.